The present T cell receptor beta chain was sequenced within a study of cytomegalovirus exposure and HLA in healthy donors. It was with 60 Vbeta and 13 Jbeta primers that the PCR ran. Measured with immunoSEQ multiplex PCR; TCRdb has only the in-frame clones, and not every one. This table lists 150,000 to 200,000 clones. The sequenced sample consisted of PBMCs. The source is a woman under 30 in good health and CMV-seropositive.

The CDR3 DNA sequence: TGTGCCAGCAGGGGGTGGGACTCGGCAGCTAACTATGGCTACACCTTC. It codes for CASRGWDSAANYGYTF. The chain couples TRBV7-6 to TRBJ1-2; possible D gene TRBD1, 5 bases. The length of the CDR3 is 16 residues. The germline gives CDR1 SGHVS, CDR2 FNYEAQ. Trimming took off 6 bases at V and 0 bases at J, with 17 bases between the two ends.